This T cell receptor (beta chain) was observed in a study of CD8+CD57+ T cells in acquired aplastic anemia. According to the study, genomic DNA was the template for TCR beta VDJ and CDR3 profiling. TCRdb redid the calling of the reads with MiXCR, one entry per CDR3 protein. The data show under 200,000 distinct CDR3 sequences, 47% seen once. General study results and limits: With respect to CD8+ Simpson's diversity, patients and controls did not differ significantly.

Regarding this clonotype: Its antigen is undetermined.

In patients chosen for sequencing, flow cytometry had shown CD8+CD57+ cell expansion. The TCR sequence derives from a human donor with aplastic anemia. The sequenced material came from sorted CD4+, CD8+, or CD8+CD57+ T cells (not recorded which) from PBMCs.

CDR3 residues: CASSLGTSGGASFF. The CDR3 DNA reads TGCGCCAGCAGCTTGGGGACTAGCGGGGGGGCGTCCTTCTTC. The chain carries TRBV5-1 and TRBJ2-1; TRBD2 matches 15 bases. The CDR3 loop spans 14 amino acids. V gave up 0 bases and J gave up 16 bases; unmatched junction bases: 5. Looked up from germline, CDR1 is SGHRS and CDR2 is YFSETQ. Supplemented by reference TRBV5-1 and TRBJ2-1, the full variable domain reads KAGVTQTPRYLIKTRGQQVTLSCSPISGHRSVSWYQQTPGQGLQFLFEYFSETQRNKGNFPGRFSGRQFSNSRSEMNVSTLELGDSALYLCASSLGTSGGASFFGPGTRLTVL.